The 21 T cell receptor beta chains presented below share a single source sample, sequenced in a study of early T cells in non-severe SARS-CoV-2 infection. Each CDR3 protein gets one entry after TCRdb re-called the 5' RACE reads with MiXCR. The sample holds approximately 75,000 distinct CDR3 sequences; approximately 4.5% are singletons and the top ten take 3.6%. Specimen: whole blood, collected at baseline. All receptors derive from an adult who was a healthcare worker with PCR-confirmed SARS-CoV-2 infection or an uninfected control (not recorded which). The donor label of this sample is uncertain.

The chain is built from TRBV6-4 and TRBJ2-3, with TRBD2 as a possible D gene (6 bases). The germline gives CDR1 MRHNA, CDR2 SNTAGT. V was pared by 6 bases and J by 5 bases, with 12 bases between. The CDR3 covers 13 residues. The CDR3 is CASSPREIDTQYF. For the CDR3, the DNA is TGTGCCAGCAGCCCCCGGGAGATAGATACGCAGTATTTT.

V is TRBV2 and J is TRBJ2-1; D not certain. Deletions cut 5 bases from V and 7 bases from J, with 12 bases between. This CDR3 spans 13 amino acids. Germline-derived CDR1 and CDR2 are SNHLY and FYNNEI. As DNA, the CDR3 is TGTGCCAGCAGTAGGGTTCTACAGAATGAGCAGTTCTTC. Translation: CASSRVLQNEQFF.

The sample holds many counts of this clonotype. This sequence joins TRBV7-2 and TRBJ2-5; the match to TRBD2 covers 10 bases. Germline V gene data show CDR1 as SGHTA and CDR2 as FQGNSA. This CDR3 spans 18 amino acids. Losses at the gene ends were 5 bases for V and 5 bases for J; bases not matched to a gene: 17. CDR3 sequence reads: CASSKGGLAGGLVETQYF. The CDR3 nucleotides read TGTGCCAGCAGCAAGGGAGGATTAGCGGGGGGCCTTGTGGAGACCCAGTACTTC. Using reference TRBV7-2 and TRBJ2-5 for the parts outside the CDR3, the full variable domain is GAGVSQSPSNKVTEKGKDVELRCDPISGHTALYWYRQSLGQGLEFLIYFQGNSAPDKSGLPSDRFSAERTGGSVSTLTIQRTQQEDSAVYLCASSKGGLAGGLVETQYFGPGTRLLVL.

The genes are TRBV7-3 and TRBJ2-3; possibly TRBD2 for D (7 bases). The CDR3 loop spans 15 amino acids. Per germline, CDR1 SGHTA and CDR2 FQGTGA. The germline V and J ends were trimmed by 3 bases and 4 bases, with 14 bases remaining between them. This CDR3 is CASSFRGAGADTQYF. CDR3 nucleotides: TGTGCCAGCAGCTTCAGGGGTGCGGGGGCAGATACGCAGTATTTT.

By frequency in the sample, this clonotype is medium-sized. V gene TRBV7-2 combines with J gene TRBJ2-7, with 7 bases aligning to TRBD1. The CDR3 contains 15 residues. Germline CDR1 SGHTA, CDR2 FQGNSA. The V and J ends lost 3 bases and 3 bases, in that order; junction bases with no gene match: 8. CDR3 amino acids: CASSLSQGFLYEQYF. The CDR3 nucleotides read TGTGCCAGCAGCTTGTCACAGGGGTTCCTCTACGAGCAGTACTTC.

The V call is TRBV4-3, the J call TRBJ1-2; no reliable D call. V gave up 0 bases and J gave up 6 bases, with 11 bases separating them. CDR1 LGHNA and CDR2 YSLEER come from the germline V gene. The CDR3 runs to 14 residues. The CDR3 region has the DNA TGCGCCAGCAGCCAAGAAGGAACGGATCATGGCTACACCTTC. Encoded protein: CASSQEGTDHGYTF.

This chain uses TRBV7-6 with TRBJ2-7; D is ambiguous. Germline V gene lookup returns CDR1 SGHVS and CDR2 FNYEAQ. Trimming left V 1 base short and J 7 bases short, with 8 bases between. There are 12 residues in the CDR3. The CDR3 is CASSLVGEEQYF. CDR3 in DNA: TGTGCCAGCAGCTTAGTTGGAGAAGAGCAGTACTTC.

The gene calls are TRBV25-1 and TRBJ2-3; D is ambiguous. The CDR3 loop spans 16 amino acids. CDR1 is MGHDK, CDR2 SYGVNS, per germline. V lost 5 bases to trimming and J lost 3 bases, with 18 bases between them. The CDR3 DNA is TGTGCCAGCAGTACCTCCCGGTGGGGATATACAGATACGCAGTATTTT. This sequence encodes CASSTSRWGYTDTQYF.

This clonotype was counted a few times. The chain recombines TRBV6-1 with TRBJ1-2; D possibly corresponds to TRBD1 (5 bases). Germline CDR1 reads MNHNS; CDR2 reads SASEGT. V was cut by 5 bases and J by 3 bases, with 19 bases left in between. The CDR3 extends over 16 amino acids. In nucleotides, the CDR3 is TGTGCCAGCAGTCCCCAGGACGGCCGGGGCGACTATGGCTACACCTTC. It codes for CASSPQDGRGDYGYTF.

This rearrangement joins TRBV5-1 to TRBJ2-3, with TRBD1 identical over 10 bases. CDR3 length: 16 residues. Unmatched junction bases numbered 6, after V lost 4 bases and J lost 1 base. Germline-derived CDR1 and CDR2 are SGHRS and YFSETQ. DNA for the CDR3: TGCGCCAGCAGCGTGGGACAGGGGCAGGGCACAGATACGCAGTATTTT. Translation: CASSVGQGQGTDTQYF.

Only a few counts were recorded for this clonotype. V gene TRBV7-6 combines with J gene TRBJ1-2, with D possibly being TRBD1 (6 bases). Trimming took off 5 bases at V and 4 bases at J, with 17 bases between the two ends. The CDR3 is 15 amino acids. Germline V gives CDR1 SGHVS, CDR2 FNYEAQ. The CDR3, as DNA: TGTGCCAGCAGCGCGTCTACCTTACAGGGCTATGGCTACACCTTC. Translation gives CASSASTLQGYGYTF.

On this clonotype: This sequence may be a read error, since a much larger clone differs from it by one base. The chain combines TRBV20-1 with TRBJ2-3; D unresolved. Germline V lookup: CDR1 DFQATT, CDR2 SNEGSKA (reference sequence). This CDR3 contains 13 residues. The CDR3 is CCANLVVSDTQYF. CDR3 nucleotide sequence: TGCTGTGCCAACTTGGTGGTTTCAGATACGCAGTATTTT.

The rearrangement links TRBV6-5 to TRBJ2-7, with 7 bases that match TRBD1. In germline, CDR1 is MNHEY, CDR2 SVGAGI. With 6 bases clipped from V and 6 bases from J, the junction kept 11 bases outside the gene matches. The CDR3 runs 14 residues. CDR3 amino acids: CASSLLDRSGEQYF. CDR3 DNA: TGTGCCAGCAGCCTATTGGACAGGTCGGGCGAGCAGTACTTC.

This clonotype was recorded a few times. The chain employs TRBV7-2 and TRBJ2-1, with no clear D. The CDR3 runs to 15 residues. Germline lookup yields CDR1 SGHTA and CDR2 FQGNSA. V gave up 1 base and J gave up 0 bases, with 7 bases separating them. The CDR3 reads CASSLDPSSYNEQFF. The CDR3 DNA is TGTGCCAGCAGCTTAGACCCGAGCTCCTACAATGAGCAGTTCTTC.

The table lists this clonotype with many counts. The CDR3 DNA reads TGTGCCAGCAGTCGCCCTTTCTTAGCGGGGGGTCCGGTGGGCAATGAGCAGTTCTTC. Residues: CASSRPFLAGGPVGNEQFF. The J gene is TRBJ2-1, the V gene TRBV7-9, with 10 bases identical to TRBD2. The length of the CDR3 is 19 residues. Germline V lookup: CDR1 SEHNR, CDR2 FQNEAQ (reference sequence). V trimming: 6 bases; J trimming: 6 bases; junction bases outside the gene matches: 20.

This clonotype was picked up a small number of times. The chain has TRBV10-2 and TRBJ1-5, with D unresolved. Germline V gene lookup returns CDR1 WSHSY and CDR2 SAAADI. The CDR3 spans 15 residues. V dropped 0 bases and J dropped 4 bases, with 10 bases sitting between them. The CDR3 DNA follows: TGCGCCAGCAGTGAGTCGGCCAGCCAGAATCAGCCCCAGCATTTT. Amino acids: CASSESASQNQPQHF.

Note on this clonotype: This may arise from a read error, as a much more abundant clone is one base away. V and J are TRBV21-1 and TRBJ2-3; the table's D gene call, TRBD1, was not cross checked with the DNA. TRBV21-1 is recorded as a pseudogene. The CDR3 is 16 amino acids. Written as DNA, the CDR3 is TGTGCCGGCAGCAAACCGGGACAGAAAGTCACAGATACGCAGTATTTT. Amino acids: CAGSKPGQKVTDTQYF.

The chain uses TRBV12-5 and TRBJ2-1; 12 bases agree with TRBD2. Looked up from germline, CDR1 is LGHNT and CDR2 is FRNRAP. The CDR3 extends over 17 amino acids. The ends lost 0 bases at V and 10 bases at J; junction bases unmatched: 10. CDR3 amino acids: CASGLVVTSGGPEEQFF. As DNA, the CDR3 is TGTGCTAGTGGTTTGGTAGTGACTAGCGGGGGACCCGAGGAGCAGTTCTTC.

This clonotype was seen only a few times. The rearrangement links TRBV5-6 to TRBJ1-5; possibly TRBD1 for D (5 bases). In germline, CDR1 is SGHDT, CDR2 YYEEEE. This CDR3 contains 14 residues. Trimming took 6 bases from V and 4 from J, leaving 14 bases between them. DNA for the CDR3: TGTGCCAGCACCTCCGGGACCAAGAATCAGCCCCAGCATTTT. Its translation is CASTSGTKNQPQHF.

This clonotype was counted many times. The chain uses TRBV9 and TRBJ1-1; no clear D gene. V gave up 0 bases and J gave up 2 bases, with 11 bases separating them. The CDR3 has 15 amino acids. CDR1 is SGDLS, CDR2 YYNGEE, per germline. CDR3 protein: CASSVGYAPNTEAFF. The CDR3 nucleotides are TGTGCCAGCAGCGTAGGTTACGCACCAAACACTGAAGCTTTCTTT.

This clonotype was detected ten times or more. The rearrangement uses TRBV7-3 and TRBJ2-6, with D perhaps matching TRBD1 (6 bases). V was trimmed by 2 bases and J by 0 bases, leaving 11 bases between them. The CDR3 contains 17 residues. Germline-derived CDR1 and CDR2 are SGHTA and FQGTGA. The CDR3 is CASSLRLGGSGANVLTF. CDR3 bases: TGTGCCAGCAGCTTACGATTAGGGGGCTCTGGGGCCAACGTCCTGACTTTC. The full variable domain, completed using reference TRBV7-3 and TRBJ2-6, is GAGVSQTPSNKVTEKGKYVELRCDPISGHTALYWYRQSLGQGPEFLIYFQGTGAADDSGLPNDRFFAVRPEGSVSTLKIQRTERGDSAVYLCASSLRLGGSGANVLTFGAGSRLTVL.